This passage covers 10 T cell receptor beta chains from one sample sequenced in a study of spatial heterogeneity in lung cancer. Regarding time point: sample taken at primary tumor resection. MiXCR, applied by TCRdb to the 5' RACE reads, yields one record per CDR3 protein. The sample contains about 38,000 distinct CDR3 sequences, 6.5% to 8.5% of which appear only once. The sequenced sample was PBMCs, obtained at surgery. These receptors originate from a male donor with early-stage non-small cell lung cancer.

In its sample, this clonotype was seen a few times. V and J are TRBV4-3 and TRBJ1-4; tentative D call: TRBD1 (5 bases). The CDR3 has 18 amino acids. CDR1 LGHNA and CDR2 YSLEER come from the germline V gene. The V end lost 4 bases, the J end lost 0 bases, and 18 bases lay between the germline ends. The CDR3 coding sequence is TGCGCCAGCAGCCGACCGTCGGGCGCGGGGGCAACTAATGAAAAACTGTTTTTT. Amino acid sequence: CASSRPSGAGATNEKLFF.

The chain recombines TRBV24-1 with TRBJ1-5; no firm D call. V shed 2 bases and J shed 7 bases, with 8 bases lying between them. From germline, CDR1 is KGHDR and CDR2 SFDVKD. The CDR3 is 13 amino acids. The CDR3 sequence: CATSDSRNQPQHF. CDR3 sequence (DNA): TGTGCCACCAGTGATTCAAGGAACCAGCCCCAGCATTTT.

This clonotype was seen repeatedly, ten times or more. The gene calls are TRBV18 and TRBJ2-5; D possibly corresponds to TRBD1 (6 bases). This CDR3 has 15 residues. CDR1 KGHSH and CDR2 LQKENI come from the germline V gene. V lost 0 bases and J lost 4, with 12 bases in between. The CDR3 DNA sequence: TGTGCCAGCTCACCACCGGCAGGGGAAGGAGAGACCCAGTACTTC. Its protein is CASSPPAGEGETQYF.

This clonotype has ten or more counts. The chain has TRBV28 and TRBJ2-7; D may be TRBD1 (6 bases). Germline V gene lookup returns CDR1 MDHEN and CDR2 SYDVKM. The V gene lost 7 bases and the J gene lost 7 bases, with 14 bases spanning the gap. This CDR3 region has 12 residues. The DNA of the CDR3 is TGTGCCAGCAACAAGGACAGAACTGAGCAGTACGTC. Translated: CASNKDRTEQYV.

This clonotype was seen many times. The genes are TRBV7-3 and TRBJ1-3, with D uncertain. The length of the CDR3 is 14 residues. V was trimmed by 5 bases and J by 4 bases, leaving 12 bases between them. CDR1 and CDR2 (germline): SGHTA, FQGTGA. CDR3 loop: CASSPSGAGNTIYF. The CDR3 region has the DNA TGTGCCAGCAGCCCGTCAGGCGCCGGAAACACCATATATTTT.

The chain carries TRBV14 and TRBJ2-7; TRBD1 might be the D (5 bases). V lost 2 bases, J lost 6 bases, and 17 bases lay in between. Germline V lookup: CDR1 SGHDN, CDR2 FVKESK. CDR3 length equals 15 residues. CDR3 amino acids: CASSQMRTRASEQYF. The CDR3, as DNA: TGTGCCAGCAGCCAAATGAGGACAAGAGCATCCGAGCAGTACTTC. The full variable domain, completed using reference TRBV14 and TRBJ2-7, is EAGVTQFPSHSVIEKGQTVTLRCDPISGHDNLYWYRRVMGKEIKFLLHFVKESKQDESGMPNNRFLAERTGGTYSTLKVQPAELEDSGVYFCASSQMRTRASEQYFGPGTRLTVT.

The chain links TRBV18 to TRBJ1-6; the D gene is possibly TRBD1 (5 bases). This CDR3 has 15 residues. Germline CDR1 KGHSH, CDR2 LQKENI. V was trimmed by 2 bases and J by 5 bases, leaving 10 bases between them. The chain's CDR3 is CASSPGGVDNSPLHF. Here the CDR3 DNA reads TGTGCCAGCTCACCAGGGGGTGTCGATAATTCACCCCTCCACTTT.

Many counts were recorded for this clonotype. This chain links TRBV7-2 with TRBJ2-6, with TRBD1 identical over 9 bases. The CDR3 loop spans 16 amino acids. With V trimmed by 6 bases and J by 0 bases, 3 bases remained unmatched. Germline V CDR1 and CDR2: SGHTA, FQGNSA. The CDR3: CASSWDRASGANVLTF. The CDR3 coding sequence is TGTGCCAGCAGTTGGGACAGGGCCTCTGGGGCCAACGTCCTGACTTTC.

This clonotype was picked up many times. The V gene is TRBV7-2, the J gene TRBJ1-4; D unresolved. The CDR3 contains 13 residues. Per the germline V gene, CDR1 is SGHTA and CDR2 is FQGNSA. V lost 5 bases to trimming and J lost 5 bases, with 9 bases between them. Written as DNA, the CDR3 is TGTGCCAGCAGCCTTAGAAGAAATGAAAAACTGTTTTTT. It is translated as CASSLRRNEKLFF.

In this sample, this clonotype turned up many times. This chain uses TRBV3-1 with TRBJ1-3; no reliable D call. Trimming stripped 3 bases from V and 0 bases from J, with 12 bases between. Per the germline V gene, CDR1 is LGHDT and CDR2 is YNNKEL (reference sequence). The CDR3 extends over 16 amino acids. The CDR3 reads CASSHLTRSSGNTIYF. The CDR3 DNA sequence: TGTGCCAGCAGCCACCTCACCCGGAGCTCTGGAAACACCATATATTTT.